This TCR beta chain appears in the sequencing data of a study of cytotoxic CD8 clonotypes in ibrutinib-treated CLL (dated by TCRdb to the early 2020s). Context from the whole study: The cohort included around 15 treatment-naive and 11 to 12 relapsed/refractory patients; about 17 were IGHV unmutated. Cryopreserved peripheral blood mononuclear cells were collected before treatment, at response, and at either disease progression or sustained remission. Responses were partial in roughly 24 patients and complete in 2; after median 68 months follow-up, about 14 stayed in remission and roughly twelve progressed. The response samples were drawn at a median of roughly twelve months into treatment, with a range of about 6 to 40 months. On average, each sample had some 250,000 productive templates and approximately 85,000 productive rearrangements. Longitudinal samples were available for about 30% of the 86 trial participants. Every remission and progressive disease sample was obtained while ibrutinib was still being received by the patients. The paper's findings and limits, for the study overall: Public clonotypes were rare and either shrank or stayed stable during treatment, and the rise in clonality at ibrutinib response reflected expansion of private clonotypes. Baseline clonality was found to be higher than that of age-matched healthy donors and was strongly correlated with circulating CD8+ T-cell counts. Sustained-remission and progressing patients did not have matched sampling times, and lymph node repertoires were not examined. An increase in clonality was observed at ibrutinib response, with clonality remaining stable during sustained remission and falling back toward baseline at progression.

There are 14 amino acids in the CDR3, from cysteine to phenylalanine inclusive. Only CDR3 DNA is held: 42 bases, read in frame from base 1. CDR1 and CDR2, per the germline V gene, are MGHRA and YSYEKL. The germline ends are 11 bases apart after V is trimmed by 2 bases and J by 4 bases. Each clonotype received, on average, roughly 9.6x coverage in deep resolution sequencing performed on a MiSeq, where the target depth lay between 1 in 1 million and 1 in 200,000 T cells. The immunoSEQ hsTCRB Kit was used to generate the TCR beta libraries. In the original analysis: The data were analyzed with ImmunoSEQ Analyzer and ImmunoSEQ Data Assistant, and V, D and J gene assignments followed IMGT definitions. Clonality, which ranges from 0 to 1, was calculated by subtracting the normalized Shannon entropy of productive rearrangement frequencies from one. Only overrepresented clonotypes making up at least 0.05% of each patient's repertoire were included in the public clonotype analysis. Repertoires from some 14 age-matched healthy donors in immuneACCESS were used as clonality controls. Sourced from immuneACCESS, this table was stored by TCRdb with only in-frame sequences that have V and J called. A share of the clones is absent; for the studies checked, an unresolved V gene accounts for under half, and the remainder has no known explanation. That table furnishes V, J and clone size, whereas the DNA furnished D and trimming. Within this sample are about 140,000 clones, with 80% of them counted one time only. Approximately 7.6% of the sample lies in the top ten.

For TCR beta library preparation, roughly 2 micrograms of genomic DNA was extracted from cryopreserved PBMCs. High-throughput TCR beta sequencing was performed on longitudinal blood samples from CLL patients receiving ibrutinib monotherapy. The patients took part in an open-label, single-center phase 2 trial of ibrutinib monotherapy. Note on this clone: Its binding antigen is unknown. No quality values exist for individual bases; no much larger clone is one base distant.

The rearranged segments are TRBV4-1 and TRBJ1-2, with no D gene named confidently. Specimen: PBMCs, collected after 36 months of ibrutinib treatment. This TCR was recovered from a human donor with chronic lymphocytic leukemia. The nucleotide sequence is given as TGCGCCAGCAGCCAATTTCAGGAGACCTATGGCTACACCTTC. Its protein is CASSQFQETYGYTF.